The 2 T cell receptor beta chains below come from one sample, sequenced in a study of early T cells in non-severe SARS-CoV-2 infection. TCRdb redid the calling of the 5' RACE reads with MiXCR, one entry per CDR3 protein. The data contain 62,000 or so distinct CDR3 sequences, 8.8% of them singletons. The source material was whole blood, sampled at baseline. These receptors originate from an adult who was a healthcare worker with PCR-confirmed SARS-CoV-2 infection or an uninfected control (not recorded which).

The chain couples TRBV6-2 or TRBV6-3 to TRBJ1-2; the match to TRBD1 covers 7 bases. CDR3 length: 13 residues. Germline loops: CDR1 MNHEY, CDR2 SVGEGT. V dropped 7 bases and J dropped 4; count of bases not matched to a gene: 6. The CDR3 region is CASNLAGGYGYTF. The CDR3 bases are TGTGCCAGCAACTTAGCAGGGGGCTATGGCTACACCTTC.

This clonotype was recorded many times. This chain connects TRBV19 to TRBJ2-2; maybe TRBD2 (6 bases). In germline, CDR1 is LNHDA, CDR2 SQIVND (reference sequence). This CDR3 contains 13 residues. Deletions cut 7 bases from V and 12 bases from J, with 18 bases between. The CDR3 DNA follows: TGTGCCAGTATCCCGGGGGTCAGCTCAAAGCTGTTTTTT. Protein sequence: CASIPGVSSKLFF.